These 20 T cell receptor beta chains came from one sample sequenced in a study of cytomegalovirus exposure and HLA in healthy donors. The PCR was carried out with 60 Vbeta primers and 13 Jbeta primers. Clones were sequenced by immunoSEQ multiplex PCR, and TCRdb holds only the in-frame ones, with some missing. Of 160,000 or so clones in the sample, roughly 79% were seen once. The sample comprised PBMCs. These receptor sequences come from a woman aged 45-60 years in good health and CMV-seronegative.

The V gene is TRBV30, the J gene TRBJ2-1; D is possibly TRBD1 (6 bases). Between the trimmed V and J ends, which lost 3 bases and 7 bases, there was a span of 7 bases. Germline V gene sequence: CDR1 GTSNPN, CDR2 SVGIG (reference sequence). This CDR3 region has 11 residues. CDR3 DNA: TGTGCCTGGAGGGGGGCAAATGAGCAGTTCTTC. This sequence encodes CAWRGANEQFF.

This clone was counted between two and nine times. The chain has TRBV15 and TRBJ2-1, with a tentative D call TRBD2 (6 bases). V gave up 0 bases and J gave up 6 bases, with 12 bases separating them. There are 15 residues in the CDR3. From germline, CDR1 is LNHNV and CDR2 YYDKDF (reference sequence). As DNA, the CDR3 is TGTGCCACCAGCAGAGAGGGACGGGGAGGCAATGAGCAGTTCTTC. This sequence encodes CATSREGRGGNEQFF.

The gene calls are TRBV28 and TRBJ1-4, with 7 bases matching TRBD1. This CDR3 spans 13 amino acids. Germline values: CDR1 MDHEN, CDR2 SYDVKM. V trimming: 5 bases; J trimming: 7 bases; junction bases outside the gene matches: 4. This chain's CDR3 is CASSDRVGEKLFF. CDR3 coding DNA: TGTGCCAGCAGTGACAGGGTTGGTGAAAAACTGTTTTTT.

CDR3 bases: TGTGCCAGCAGTTACAGAACGGGGGGGTTTGAGCAGTTCTTC. It translates to CASSYRTGGFEQFF. The chain carries TRBV27 and TRBJ2-1; 8 bases map to TRBD2. CDR1 MNHEY and CDR2 SMNVEV come from the germline V gene (reference sequence). Losses at the gene ends were 4 bases for V and 9 bases for J; bases not matched to a gene: 8. The CDR3 is made up of 14 amino acids.

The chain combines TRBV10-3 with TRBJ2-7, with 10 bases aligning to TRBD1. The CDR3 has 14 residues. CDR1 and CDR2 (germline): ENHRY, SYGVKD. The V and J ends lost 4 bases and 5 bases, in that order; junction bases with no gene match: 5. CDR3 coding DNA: TGTGCCATCAGTGGAGACAGGGGGCAGGACGAGCAGTACTTC. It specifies CAISGDRGQDEQYF.

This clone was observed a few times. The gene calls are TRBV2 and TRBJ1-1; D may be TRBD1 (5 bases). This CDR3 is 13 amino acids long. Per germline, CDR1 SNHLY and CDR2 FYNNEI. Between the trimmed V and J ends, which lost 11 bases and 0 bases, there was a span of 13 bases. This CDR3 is CAGGRDMNTEAFF. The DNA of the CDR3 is TGTGCCGGGGGGAGGGATATGAACACTGAAGCTTTCTTT.

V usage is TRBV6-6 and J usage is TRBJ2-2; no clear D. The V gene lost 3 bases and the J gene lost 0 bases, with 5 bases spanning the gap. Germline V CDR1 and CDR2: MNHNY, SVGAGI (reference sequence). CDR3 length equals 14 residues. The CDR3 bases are TGTGCCAGCAGTTATACTCCGAACACCGGGGAGCTGTTTTTT. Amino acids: CASSYTPNTGELFF.

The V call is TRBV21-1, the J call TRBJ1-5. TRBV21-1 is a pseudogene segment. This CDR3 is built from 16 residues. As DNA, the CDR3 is TGTGCCAGTAGCAGGAGGGTGGGATGGGACAATCAGCCCCAGCATTTT. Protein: CASSRRVGWDNQPQHF.

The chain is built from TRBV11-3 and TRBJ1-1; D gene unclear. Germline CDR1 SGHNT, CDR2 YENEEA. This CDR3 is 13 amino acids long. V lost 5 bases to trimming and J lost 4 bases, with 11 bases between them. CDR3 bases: TGTGCCAGCAGCAACTCCTTCGGCACTGAAGCTTTCTTT. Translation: CASSNSFGTEAFF.

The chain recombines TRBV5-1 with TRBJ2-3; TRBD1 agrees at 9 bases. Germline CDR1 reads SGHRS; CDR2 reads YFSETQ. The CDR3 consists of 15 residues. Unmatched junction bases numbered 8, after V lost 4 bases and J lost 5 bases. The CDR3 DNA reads TGCGCCAGCAGCCGTGGACAGGGGATGATAGATACGCAGTATTTT. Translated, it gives CASSRGQGMIDTQYF.

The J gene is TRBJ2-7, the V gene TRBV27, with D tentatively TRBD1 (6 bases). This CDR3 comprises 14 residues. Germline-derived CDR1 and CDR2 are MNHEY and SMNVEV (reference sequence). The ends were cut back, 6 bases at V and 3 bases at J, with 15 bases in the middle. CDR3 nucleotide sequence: TGTGCCAGCAGGTCAGGGGTTGGAAACTACGAGCAGTACTTC. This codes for CASRSGVGNYEQYF.

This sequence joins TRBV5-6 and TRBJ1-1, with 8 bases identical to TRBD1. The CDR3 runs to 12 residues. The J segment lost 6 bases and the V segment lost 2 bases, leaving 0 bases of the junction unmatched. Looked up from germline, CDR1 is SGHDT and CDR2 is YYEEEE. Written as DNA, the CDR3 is TGTGCCAGCAGCTTCAGGGGGCCTGAAGCTTTCTTT. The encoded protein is CASSFRGPEAFF.

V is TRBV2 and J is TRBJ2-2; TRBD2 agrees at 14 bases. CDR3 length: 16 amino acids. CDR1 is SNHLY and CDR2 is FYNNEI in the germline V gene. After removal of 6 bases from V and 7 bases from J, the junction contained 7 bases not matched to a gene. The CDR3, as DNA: TGTGCCAGCAGCGACGGACTAGCGGGAGGTGTCGGGGAGCTGTTTTTT. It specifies CASSDGLAGGVGELFF.

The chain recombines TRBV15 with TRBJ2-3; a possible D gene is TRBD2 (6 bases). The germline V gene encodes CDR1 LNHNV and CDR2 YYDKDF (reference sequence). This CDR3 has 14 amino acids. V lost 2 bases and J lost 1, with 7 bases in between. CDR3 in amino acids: CATSRWRGTDTQYF. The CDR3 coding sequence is TGTGCCACCAGCAGATGGAGGGGCACAGATACGCAGTATTTT.

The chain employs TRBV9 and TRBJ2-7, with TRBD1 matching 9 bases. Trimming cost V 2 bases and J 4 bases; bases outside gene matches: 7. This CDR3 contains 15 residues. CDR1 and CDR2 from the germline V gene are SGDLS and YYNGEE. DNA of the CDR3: TGTGCCAGCAGCGTCTCCGGGACAGGGTCTTACGAGCAGTACTTC. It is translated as CASSVSGTGSYEQYF.

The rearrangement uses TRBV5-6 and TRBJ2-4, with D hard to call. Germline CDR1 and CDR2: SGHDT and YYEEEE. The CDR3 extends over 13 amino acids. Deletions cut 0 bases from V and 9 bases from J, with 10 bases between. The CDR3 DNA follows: TGTGCCAGCAGCTTGGTTGAGCCGGGCATTCAGTACTTC. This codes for CASSLVEPGIQYF.

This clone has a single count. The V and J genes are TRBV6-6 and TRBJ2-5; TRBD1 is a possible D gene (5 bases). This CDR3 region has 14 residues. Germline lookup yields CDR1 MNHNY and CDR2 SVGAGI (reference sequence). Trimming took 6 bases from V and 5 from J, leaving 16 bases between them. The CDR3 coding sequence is TGTGCCAGCAGCCAGGGATTGACATTGGAGACCCAGTACTTC. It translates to CASSQGLTLETQYF.

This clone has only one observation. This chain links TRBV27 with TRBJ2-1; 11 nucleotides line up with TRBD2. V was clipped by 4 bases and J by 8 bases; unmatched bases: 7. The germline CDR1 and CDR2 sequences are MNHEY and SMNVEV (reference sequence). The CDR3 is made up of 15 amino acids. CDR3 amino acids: CASSSSPSGGYEQFF. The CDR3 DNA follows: TGTGCCAGCAGTTCCTCGCCTAGCGGGGGGTATGAGCAGTTCTTC.

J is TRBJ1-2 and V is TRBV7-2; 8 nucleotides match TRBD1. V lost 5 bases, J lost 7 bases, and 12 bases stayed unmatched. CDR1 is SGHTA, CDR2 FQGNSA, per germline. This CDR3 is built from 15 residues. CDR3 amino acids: CASSPRQGAYRGYTF. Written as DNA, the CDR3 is TGTGCCAGCAGCCCCCGGCAGGGGGCATACCGTGGCTACACCTTC.

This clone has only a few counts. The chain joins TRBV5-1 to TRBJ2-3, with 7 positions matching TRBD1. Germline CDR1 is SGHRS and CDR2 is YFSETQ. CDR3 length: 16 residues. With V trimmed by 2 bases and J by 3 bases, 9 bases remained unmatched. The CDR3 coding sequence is TGCGCCAGCAGCTTAGAAGGGGGCGGTGGGACAGATACGCAGTATTTT. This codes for CASSLEGGGGTDTQYF.